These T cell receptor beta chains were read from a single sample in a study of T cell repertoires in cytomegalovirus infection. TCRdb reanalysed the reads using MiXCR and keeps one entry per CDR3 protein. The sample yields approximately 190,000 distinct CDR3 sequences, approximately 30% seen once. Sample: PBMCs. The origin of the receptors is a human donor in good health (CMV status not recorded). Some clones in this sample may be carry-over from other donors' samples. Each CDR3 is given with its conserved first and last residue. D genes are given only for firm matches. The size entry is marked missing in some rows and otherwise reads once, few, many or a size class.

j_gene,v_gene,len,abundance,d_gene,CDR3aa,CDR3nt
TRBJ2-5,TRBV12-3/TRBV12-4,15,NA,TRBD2,CASSNGMTGGPPQYF,TGTGCCAGCAGTAACGGAATGACGGGGGGGCCTCCCCAGTACTTC
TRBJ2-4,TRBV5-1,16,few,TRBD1,CASSQDRVLAKNIQYF,TGCGCCAGCAGTCAGGACAGGGTCCTGGCCAAAAACATTCAGTACTTC
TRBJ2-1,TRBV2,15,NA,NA,CASRRREGGSNEQFF,TGTGCCAGCAGGAGAAGGGAAGGGGGTTCCAATGAGCAGTTCTTC
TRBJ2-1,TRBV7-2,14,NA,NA,CASSLRQAEYEQFF,TGTGCCAGCAGCCTTCGACAGGCTGAGTATGAGCAGTTCTTC
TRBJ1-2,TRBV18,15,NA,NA,CDSSSDRGTNYGYTF,TGTGACAGCTCATCGGACCGGGGAACTAACTATGGCTACACCTTC
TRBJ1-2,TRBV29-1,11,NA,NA,CSVGHEGGYTF,TGCAGCGTGGGACATGAGGGTGGCTACACCTTC
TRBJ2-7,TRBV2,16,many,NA,CASRGDTGLVTYEQYF,TGTGCCAGCCGTGGGGACACAGGGCTTGTGACGTACGAGCAGTACTTC
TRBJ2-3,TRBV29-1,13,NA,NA,CSVGGRGTDTQYF,TGCAGCGTGGGGGGCAGGGGCACAGATACGCAGTATTTT
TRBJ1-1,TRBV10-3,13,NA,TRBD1,CANKGQGNTEAFF,TGTGCCAACAAGGGACAGGGGAACACTGAAGCTTTCTTT
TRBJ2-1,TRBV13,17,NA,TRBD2,CASSLGRAGGPYNEQFF,TGTGCCAGCAGCTTAGGCAGAGCGGGGGGGCCCTACAATGAGCAGTTCTTC
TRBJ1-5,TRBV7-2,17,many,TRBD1,CASSQGQGLYSNQPQHF,TGTGCCAGCAGCCAGGGACAGGGACTCTATAGCAATCAGCCCCAGCATTTT
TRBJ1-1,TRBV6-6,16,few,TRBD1,CASSYPSQGAKTEAFF,TGTGCCAGCAGTTACCCTAGTCAGGGGGCGAAAACTGAAGCTTTCTTT
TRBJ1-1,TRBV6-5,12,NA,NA,CASGELVREAFF,TGTGCCAGCGGTGAGTTGGTGCGTGAAGCTTTCTTT
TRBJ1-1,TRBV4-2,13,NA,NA,CASSQGENTEAFF,TGTGCCAGCAGCCAAGGGGAGAACACTGAAGCTTTCTTT
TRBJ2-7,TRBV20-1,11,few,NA,CSATRGAEQYF,TGCAGTGCTACCCGGGGTGCCGAGCAGTACTTC
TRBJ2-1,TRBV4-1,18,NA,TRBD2,CASSRGGLAGTSDNEQFF,TGCGCCAGCAGCCGGGGGGGGTTGGCGGGTACTTCCGACAATGAGCAGTTCTTC
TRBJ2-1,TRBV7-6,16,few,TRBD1,CASSPTRDSSYNEQFF,TGTGCCAGCAGCCCCACAAGGGACAGCTCCTACAATGAGCAGTTCTTC
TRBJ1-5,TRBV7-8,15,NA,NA,CASSLGQGTAQPQHF,TGTGCCAGCAGCTTAGGGCAGGGGACGGCGCAGCCCCAGCATTTT
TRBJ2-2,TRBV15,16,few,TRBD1,CATSRDRDRSTGELFF,TGTGCCACCAGCAGAGATCGGGACAGAAGCACCGGGGAGCTGTTTTTT
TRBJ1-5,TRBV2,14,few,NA,CASTPIGSNQPQHF,TGTGCCAGCACCCCCATTGGTAGCAATCAGCCCCAGCATTTT
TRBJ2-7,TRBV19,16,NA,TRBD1,CASSPQTGTGSYEQYF,TGTGCCAGTAGTCCGCAAACCGGGACAGGGTCCTACGAGCAGTACTTC
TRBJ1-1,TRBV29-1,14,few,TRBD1,CSVGRTGFNTEAFF,TGCAGCGTTGGGAGGACAGGGTTTAACACTGAAGCTTTCTTT
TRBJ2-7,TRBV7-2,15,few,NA,CASSPGAMLPYEQYF,TGTGCCAGCAGCCCAGGGGCGATGCTTCCCTACGAGCAGTACTTC
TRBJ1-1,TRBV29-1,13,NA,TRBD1,CSVGHQGGSEAFF,TGCAGCGTGGGGCACCAGGGGGGCTCTGAAGCTTTCTTT
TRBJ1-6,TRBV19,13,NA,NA,CASSPNRASPLHF,TGTGCCAGTAGTCCTAACAGGGCTTCACCCCTCCACTTT
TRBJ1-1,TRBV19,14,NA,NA,CASSQSIENTEAFF,TGTGCCAGTAGTCAATCGATCGAGAACACTGAAGCTTTCTTT
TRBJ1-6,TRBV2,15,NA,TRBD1,CASSIGTADNSPLHF,TGTGCCAGCAGTATTGGGACAGCTGATAATTCACCCCTCCACTTT
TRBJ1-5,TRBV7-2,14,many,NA,CASTTAGVNQPQHF,TGTGCCAGCACCACAGCAGGGGTGAATCAGCCCCAGCATTTT
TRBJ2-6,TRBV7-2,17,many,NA,CASSLAQGITGANVLTF,TGTGCCAGCAGCTTAGCTCAGGGTATTACTGGGGCCAACGTCCTGACTTTC
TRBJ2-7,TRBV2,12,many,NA,CASRPDGSEQYF,TGTGCCAGCAGACCCGACGGGTCCGAGCAGTACTTC
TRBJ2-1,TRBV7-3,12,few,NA,CASSLEDNEQFF,TGTGCCAGCAGCCTCGAGGACAATGAGCAGTTCTTC
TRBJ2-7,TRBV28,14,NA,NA,CASSFNQGRFEQYF,TGTGCCAGCAGTTTTAATCAGGGGCGGTTCGAGCAGTACTTC
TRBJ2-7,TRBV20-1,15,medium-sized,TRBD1,CSARRTGHDSYEQYF,TGCAGTGCTCGTAGGACAGGGCACGATTCCTACGAGCAGTACTTC
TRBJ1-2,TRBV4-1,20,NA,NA,CASSQDLGRIASQANYGYTF,TGCGCCAGCAGCCAAGATCTGGGCAGGATAGCGAGTCAGGCTAACTATGGCTACACCTTC
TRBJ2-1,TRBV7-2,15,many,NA,CASSLDWGRYNEQFF,TGTGCCAGCAGCTTAGATTGGGGCCGTTACAATGAGCAGTTCTTC
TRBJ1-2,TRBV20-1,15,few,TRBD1,CSAATRQGSLYGYTF,TGCAGTGCTGCTACTAGACAGGGGTCCCTCTATGGCTACACCTTC
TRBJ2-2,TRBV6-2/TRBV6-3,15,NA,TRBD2,CASSPSGGASGELFF,TGTGCCAGCAGTCCGAGCGGGGGGGCATCCGGGGAGCTGTTTTTT